The 6 T cell receptor beta chains below come from one sample, sequenced in a study of sequential checkpoint blockade in melanoma. Treatment meaning: randomized to nivolumab then ipilimumab (arm A) or the reverse (arm B). TCRdb's table, derived via immunoSEQ multiplex PCR, lists solely in-frame clones and lacks some. Seen here are some 4,700 clones, around 28% observed once, and the top ten hold 20% to 25%. The material sequenced was tumor tissue (inferred from file names), taken from a patient given nivolumab and ipilimumab in sequence. The receptors come from a human donor with melanoma.

J is TRBJ2-1 and V is TRBV15; D unclear. Trimming stripped 8 bases from V and 3 bases from J, with 14 bases between. CDR1 LNHNV and CDR2 YYDKDF come from the germline V gene (reference sequence). The CDR3 has 14 residues. The CDR3 sequence: CATSVRAYYNEQFF. The CDR3 DNA follows: TGTGCCACCTCCGTGAGAGCCTACTACAATGAGCAGTTCTTC.

This clone has just one count. The CDR3 coding sequence is TGTGCCAGCTCACAAAAGCAGGGGGCTTCCACAGATACGCAGTATTTT. Its translation: CASSQKQGASTDTQYF. This sequence joins TRBV18 and TRBJ2-3, with 8 positions matching TRBD1. V dropped 4 bases and J dropped 2; count of bases not matched to a gene: 8. The CDR3 covers 16 residues. Germline V gene lookup returns CDR1 KGHSH and CDR2 LQKENI.

This clone was seen ten or more times. The CDR3 coding sequence is TGTGCCAGCAGCATAGGGACTTCACTCACCGGGGAGCTGTTTTTT. As protein: CASSIGTSLTGELFF. The chain has TRBV11-3 and TRBJ2-2; the D gene is possibly TRBD2 (6 bases). The CDR3 has 15 residues. Germline CDR1 SGHNT, CDR2 YENEEA. V lost 5 bases and J 4 bases, leaving 14 bases between the germline ends.

The CDR3 region is CASSPMAGASAGDTQYF. The DNA for the CDR3 is TGTGCCAGCTCACCAATGGCGGGAGCCTCGGCGGGAGATACGCAGTATTTT. V is TRBV18 and J is TRBJ2-3, with 7 bases identical to TRBD2. Germline V gene data show CDR1 as KGHSH and CDR2 as LQKENI. V was clipped by 2 bases and J by 5 bases; unmatched bases: 13. This CDR3 is built from 17 residues.

This clone was detected a few times. This chain's CDR3 is CASSRDRGLGNQPQHF. CDR3 bases: TGTGCCAGCAGTCGGGACAGGGGGCTCGGCAATCAGCCCCAGCATTTT. The chain recombines TRBV28 with TRBJ1-5; 12 bases are a match to TRBD1. The germline V gene encodes CDR1 MDHEN and CDR2 SYDVKM. CDR3 length: 16 amino acids. Trimming took 5 bases from V and 2 from J; bases not matched to a gene: 4. Variable domain in full (rest from reference TRBV28 and TRBJ1-5): DVKVTQSSRYLVKRTGEKVFLECVQDMDHENMFWYRQDPGLGLRLIYFSYDVKMKEKGDIPEGYSVSREKKERFSLILESASTNQTSMYLCASSRDRGLGNQPQHFGDGTRLSIL.

This clone was recorded a few times. This chain connects TRBV30 to TRBJ2-3, with 8 positions matching TRBD2. The trim removed 2 bases at V and 0 bases at J, leaving 4 bases unmatched. Germline loops: CDR1 GTSNPN, CDR2 SVGIG (reference sequence). The CDR3 is 15 residues long. CDR3 loop: CAWSRLATSTDTQYF. CDR3 coding DNA: TGTGCCTGGAGTCGACTAGCGACTAGCACAGATACGCAGTATTTT.